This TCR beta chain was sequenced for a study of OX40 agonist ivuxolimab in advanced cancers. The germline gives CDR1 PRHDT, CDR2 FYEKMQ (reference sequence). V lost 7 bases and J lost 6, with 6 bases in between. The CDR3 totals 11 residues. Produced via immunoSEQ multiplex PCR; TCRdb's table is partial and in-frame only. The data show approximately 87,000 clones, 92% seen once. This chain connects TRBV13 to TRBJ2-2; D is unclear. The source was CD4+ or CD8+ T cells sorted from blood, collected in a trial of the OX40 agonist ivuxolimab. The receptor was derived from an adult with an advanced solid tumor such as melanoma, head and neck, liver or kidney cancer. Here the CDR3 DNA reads TGTGCCAGCAAGGCGGCCGGGGAGCTGTTTTTT. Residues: CASKAAGELFF.